This T cell receptor beta chain emerged from a study of monozygotic twins with inflammatory bowel disease. Findings and limits, study-wide: Healthy co-twins, by inverse Simpson, had higher TCRbeta diversity than their siblings with IBD.

The total RNA came straight from whole blood, and T cells were not sorted beforehand. CDR1 is KGHSH and CDR2 is LQKENI in the germline V gene. This CDR3 is built from 17 residues. In the case of this clonotype: Its antigen is as yet unknown.

TCRalpha and TCRbeta cDNA underwent two nested PCRs of roughly 15 and 9 cycles. From its re-call of the 5' RACE reads, TCRdb lists each CDR3 protein once, without DNA. This sample's clone table lists approximately 400,000 distinct CDR3 sequences. The TCR was taken from a human donor with ulcerative colitis or Crohn's disease, or a healthy co-twin of an affected twin (not recorded which). The sequencing input was blood. This chain links TRBV18 with TRBJ2-7; TCRdb lists TRBD2, though no DNA is available to test this call. The CDR3 here is CASSSSGTAGSSYEQYF. The variable domain in full, completed from reference TRBV18 and TRBJ2-7, reads NAGVMQNPRHLVRRRGQEARLRCSPMKGHSHVYWYRQLPEEGLKFMVYLQKENIIDESGMPKERFSAEFPKEGPSILRIQQVVRGDSAAYFCASSSSGTAGSSYEQYFGPGTRLTVT.